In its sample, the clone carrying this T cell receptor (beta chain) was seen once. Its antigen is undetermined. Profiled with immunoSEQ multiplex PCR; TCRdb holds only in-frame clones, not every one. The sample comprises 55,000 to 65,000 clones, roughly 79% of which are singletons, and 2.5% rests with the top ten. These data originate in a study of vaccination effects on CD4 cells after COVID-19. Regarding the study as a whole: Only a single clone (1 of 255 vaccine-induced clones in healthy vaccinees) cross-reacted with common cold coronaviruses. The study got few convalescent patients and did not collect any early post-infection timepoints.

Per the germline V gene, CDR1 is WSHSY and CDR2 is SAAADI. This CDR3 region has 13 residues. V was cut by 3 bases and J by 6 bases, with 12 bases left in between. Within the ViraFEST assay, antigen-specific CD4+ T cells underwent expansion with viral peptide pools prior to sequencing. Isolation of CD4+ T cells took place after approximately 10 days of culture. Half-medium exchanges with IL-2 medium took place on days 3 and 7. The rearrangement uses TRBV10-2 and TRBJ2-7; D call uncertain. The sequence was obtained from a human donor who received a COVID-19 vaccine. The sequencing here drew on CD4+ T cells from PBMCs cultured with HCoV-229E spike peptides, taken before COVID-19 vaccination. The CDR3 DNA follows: TGCGCCAGCAGTGATCTCGGACGGCCCGAGCAGTACGTC. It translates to CASSDLGRPEQYV.